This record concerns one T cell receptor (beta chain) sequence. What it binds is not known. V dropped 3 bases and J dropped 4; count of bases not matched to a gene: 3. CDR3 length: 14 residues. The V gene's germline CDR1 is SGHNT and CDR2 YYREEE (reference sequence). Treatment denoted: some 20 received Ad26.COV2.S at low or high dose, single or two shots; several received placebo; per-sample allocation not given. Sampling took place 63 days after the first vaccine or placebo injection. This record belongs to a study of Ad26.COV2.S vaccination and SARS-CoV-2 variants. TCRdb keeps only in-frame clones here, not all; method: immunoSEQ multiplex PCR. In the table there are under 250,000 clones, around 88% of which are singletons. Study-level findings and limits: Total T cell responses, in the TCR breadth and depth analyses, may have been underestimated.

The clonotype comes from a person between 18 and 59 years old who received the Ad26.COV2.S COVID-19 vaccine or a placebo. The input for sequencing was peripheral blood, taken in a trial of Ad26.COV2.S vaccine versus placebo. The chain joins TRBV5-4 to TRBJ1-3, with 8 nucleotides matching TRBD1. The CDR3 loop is CASSYRDRGNTIYF. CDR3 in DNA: TGTGCCAGCAGCTACCGGGACAGGGGAAACACCATATATTTT.